Only a few counts were recorded for the clone carrying this TCR beta chain. The sample belongs to a study of patients and donors after allogeneic stem cell transplantation. The germline gives CDR1 SGDLS, CDR2 YYNGEE. The ends lost 4 bases at V and 6 bases at J; junction bases unmatched: 8. The CDR3 runs 15 residues. Using its own MiXCR run on the RT-PCR reads, TCRdb lists one record per CDR3 protein. The sample gives about 200,000 distinct CDR3 sequences, about 40% of which show up once; approximately 30% is in the top ten. The sequenced sample was blood, either unsorted or a sorted T cell fraction (not recorded which). The chain has TRBV9 and TRBJ1-2, with 11 bases lining up with TRBD1. The TCR was taken from a human donor who was either an allogeneic HSCT recipient or a stem cell or donor lymphocyte infusion donor (not recorded which). It is not recorded whose cells these are; they may come from a transplant donor. DNA for the CDR3: TGTGCCAGCAGCCCAAGGACAGGGGGCAAGCATGGCTACACCTTC. Amino acid sequence: CASSPRTGGKHGYTF.